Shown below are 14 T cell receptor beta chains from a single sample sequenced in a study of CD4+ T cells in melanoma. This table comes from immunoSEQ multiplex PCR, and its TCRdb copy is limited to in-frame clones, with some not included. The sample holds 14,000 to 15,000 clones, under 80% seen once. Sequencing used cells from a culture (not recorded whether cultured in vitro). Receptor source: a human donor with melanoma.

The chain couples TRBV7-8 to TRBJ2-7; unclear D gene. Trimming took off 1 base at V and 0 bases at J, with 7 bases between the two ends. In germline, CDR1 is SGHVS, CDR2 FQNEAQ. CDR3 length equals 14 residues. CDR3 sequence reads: CASSLEQSSYEQYF. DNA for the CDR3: TGTGCCAGCAGCTTAGAACAGAGCTCCTACGAGCAGTACTTC.

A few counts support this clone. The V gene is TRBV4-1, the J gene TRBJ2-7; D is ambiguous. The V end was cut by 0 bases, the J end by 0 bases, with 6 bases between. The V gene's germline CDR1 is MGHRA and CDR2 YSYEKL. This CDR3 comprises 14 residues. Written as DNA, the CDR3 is TGCGCCAGCAGCCAAGATATCAACTCCTACGAGCAGTACTTC. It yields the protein CASSQDINSYEQYF.

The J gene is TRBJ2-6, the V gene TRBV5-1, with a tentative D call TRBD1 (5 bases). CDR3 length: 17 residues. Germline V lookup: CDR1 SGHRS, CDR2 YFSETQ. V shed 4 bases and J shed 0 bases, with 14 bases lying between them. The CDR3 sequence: CASSRLKGDSGANVLTF. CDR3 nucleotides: TGCGCCAGCAGCCGATTGAAAGGGGACTCTGGGGCCAACGTCCTGACTTTC.

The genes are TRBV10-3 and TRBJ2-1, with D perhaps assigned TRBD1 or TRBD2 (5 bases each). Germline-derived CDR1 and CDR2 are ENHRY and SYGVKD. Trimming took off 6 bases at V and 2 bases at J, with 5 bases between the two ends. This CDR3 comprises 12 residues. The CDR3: CAIRGAYNEQFF. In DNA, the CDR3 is TGTGCCATCAGGGGGGCCTACAATGAGCAGTTCTTC.

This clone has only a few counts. The CDR3 protein is CASSHLSREAPEAFF. Written as DNA, the CDR3 is TGCGCCAGCAGCCACCTCAGTCGGGAGGCCCCGGAAGCTTTCTTT. The J gene is TRBJ1-1, the V gene TRBV4-1; D is unresolved. CDR3 length: 15 residues. Germline CDR1 and CDR2: MGHRA and YSYEKL. V was shortened by 3 bases and J by 8 bases, with 19 bases between the two germline ends.

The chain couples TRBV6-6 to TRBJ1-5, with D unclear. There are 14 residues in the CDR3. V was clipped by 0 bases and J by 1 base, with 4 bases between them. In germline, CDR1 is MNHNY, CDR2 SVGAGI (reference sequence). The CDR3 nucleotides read TGTGCCAGCAGTTACTCCGGCAGCAATCAGCCCCAGCATTTT. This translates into CASSYSGSNQPQHF.

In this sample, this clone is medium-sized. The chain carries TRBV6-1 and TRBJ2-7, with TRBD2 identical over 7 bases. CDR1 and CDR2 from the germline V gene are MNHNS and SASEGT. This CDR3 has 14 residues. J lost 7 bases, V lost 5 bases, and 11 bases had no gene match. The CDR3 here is CASSRRGGEGEQYF. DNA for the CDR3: TGTGCCAGCAGTAGGCGGGGCGGGGAGGGAGAGCAGTACTTC.

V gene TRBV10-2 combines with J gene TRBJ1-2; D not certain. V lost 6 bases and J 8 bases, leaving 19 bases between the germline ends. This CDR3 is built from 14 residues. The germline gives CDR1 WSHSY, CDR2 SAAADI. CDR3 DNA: TGCGCCAGCAGCTCAGGACGGCCGGTTATAGGCTACACCTTC. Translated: CASSSGRPVIGYTF.

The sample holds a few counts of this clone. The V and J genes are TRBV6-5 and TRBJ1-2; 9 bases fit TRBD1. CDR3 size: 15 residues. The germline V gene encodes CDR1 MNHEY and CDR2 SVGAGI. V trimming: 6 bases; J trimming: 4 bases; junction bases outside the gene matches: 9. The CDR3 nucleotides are TGTGCCAGCAGCCCTTATGGACAGGGGAGCTATGGCTACACCTTC. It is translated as CASSPYGQGSYGYTF.

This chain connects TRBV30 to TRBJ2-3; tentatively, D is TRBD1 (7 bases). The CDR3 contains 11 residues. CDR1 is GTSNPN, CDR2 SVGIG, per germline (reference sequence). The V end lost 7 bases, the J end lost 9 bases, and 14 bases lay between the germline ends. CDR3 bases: TGTGCCTCCAGGGGGGCCGAGACGCAGTATTTT. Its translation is CASRGAETQYF. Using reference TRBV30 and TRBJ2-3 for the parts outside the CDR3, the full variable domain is SQTIHQWPATLVQPVGSPLSLECTVEGTSNPNLYWYRQAAGRGLQLLFYSVGIGQISSEVPQNLSASRPQDRQFILSSKKLLLSDSGFYLCASRGAETQYFGPGTRLTVL.

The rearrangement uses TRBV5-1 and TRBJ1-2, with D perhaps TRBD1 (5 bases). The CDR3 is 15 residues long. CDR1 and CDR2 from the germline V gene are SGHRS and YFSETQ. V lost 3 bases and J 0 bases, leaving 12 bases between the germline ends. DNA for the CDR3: TGCGCCAGCAGCTCGGGTATGGGGGCTAACTATGGCTACACCTTC. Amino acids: CASSSGMGANYGYTF. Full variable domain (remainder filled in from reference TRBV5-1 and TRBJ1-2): KAGVTQTPRYLIKTRGQQVTLSCSPISGHRSVSWYQQTPGQGLQFLFEYFSETQRNKGNFPGRFSGRQFSNSRSEMNVSTLELGDSALYLCASSSGMGANYGYTFGSGTRLTVV.

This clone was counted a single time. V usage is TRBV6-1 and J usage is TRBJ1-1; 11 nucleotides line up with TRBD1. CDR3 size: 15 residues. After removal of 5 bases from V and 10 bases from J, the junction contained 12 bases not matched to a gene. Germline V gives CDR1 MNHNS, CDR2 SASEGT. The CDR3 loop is CASSSLSRTGGRAFF. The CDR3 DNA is TGTGCCAGCAGTTCGCTATCCCGGACAGGGGGCCGAGCTTTCTTT.

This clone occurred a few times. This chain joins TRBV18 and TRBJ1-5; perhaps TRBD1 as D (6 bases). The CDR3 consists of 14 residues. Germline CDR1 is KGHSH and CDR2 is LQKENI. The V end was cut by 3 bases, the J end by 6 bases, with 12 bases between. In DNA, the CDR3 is TGTGCCAGCTCACCCGGGGGGGCCGGTCAGCCCCAGCATTTT. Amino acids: CASSPGGAGQPQHF.

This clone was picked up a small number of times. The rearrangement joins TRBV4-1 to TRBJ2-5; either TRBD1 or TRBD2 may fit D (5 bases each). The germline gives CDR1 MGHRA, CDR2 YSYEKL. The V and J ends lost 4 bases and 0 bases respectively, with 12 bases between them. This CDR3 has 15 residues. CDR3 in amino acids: CASSRPGRHQETQYF. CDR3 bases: TGCGCCAGCAGCCGCCCGGGACGCCACCAAGAGACCCAGTACTTC.